This TCR beta chain was obtained from a study of T-cell reconstitution after alpha-beta-depleted transplantation in children. V lost 3 bases, J lost 0 bases, and 9 bases lay in between. Germline V CDR1 and CDR2: DFQATT, SNEGSKA (reference sequence). The CDR3 contains 14 residues. This clonotype was counted between two and nine times. Library preparation (for TCRbeta) was performed with unique molecular identifiers. TCRdb re-called the PCR reads with MiXCR, one entry per CDR3 protein. This sample carries about 610,000 distinct CDR3 sequences, roughly 10% of them seen once, and the ten largest clones take less than 4.5%.

The material was PBMCs from the stem cell graft donor, obtained from the stem cell graft. The chain combines TRBV20-1 with TRBJ1-3; D uncertain. The TCR was taken from a human donor who donated a stem cell graft to a child with acute myeloid leukemia. CDR3: CSASVTVSGNTIYF. DNA of the CDR3: TGCAGTGCTAGCGTTACGGTCTCTGGAAACACCATATATTTT.